This TCR beta chain was recovered during a study of vaccination effects on CD4 cells after COVID-19. Study at large: Each participant was administered two doses of either the BNT162b2 or the mRNA-1273 vaccine.

Here immunoSEQ multiplex PCR was the method, and the copy in TCRdb shows in-frame clones only, minus some. The data hold some 69,000 clones, with 65% to 75% observed a single time. CD4+ T cells specific for antigen were expanded with viral peptide pools by the ViraFEST assay before sequencing. It was after nine to eleven days of culture that CD4+ T cells were isolated. Absence of prior SARS-CoV-2 infection characterized the vaccine recipients, who showed negative nucleocapsid antibodies. Notes on this clone: Its antigen is unidentified.

The V and J ends lost 5 bases and 6 bases respectively, with 16 bases between them. Germline lookup yields CDR1 MNHEY and CDR2 SMNVEV (reference sequence). The CDR3 spans 14 residues. The source was CD4+ T cells from PBMCs cultured with HCoV-NL63 spike peptides, collected before COVID-19 vaccination. The sequence was obtained from a human donor who received a COVID-19 vaccine. V and J are TRBV27 and TRBJ1-2, with D possibly being TRBD1 (6 bases). For the CDR3, the DNA is TGTGCCAGCAGTACCTCACAGGGCTCGAATGGCTACACCTTC. Protein sequence: CASSTSQGSNGYTF.